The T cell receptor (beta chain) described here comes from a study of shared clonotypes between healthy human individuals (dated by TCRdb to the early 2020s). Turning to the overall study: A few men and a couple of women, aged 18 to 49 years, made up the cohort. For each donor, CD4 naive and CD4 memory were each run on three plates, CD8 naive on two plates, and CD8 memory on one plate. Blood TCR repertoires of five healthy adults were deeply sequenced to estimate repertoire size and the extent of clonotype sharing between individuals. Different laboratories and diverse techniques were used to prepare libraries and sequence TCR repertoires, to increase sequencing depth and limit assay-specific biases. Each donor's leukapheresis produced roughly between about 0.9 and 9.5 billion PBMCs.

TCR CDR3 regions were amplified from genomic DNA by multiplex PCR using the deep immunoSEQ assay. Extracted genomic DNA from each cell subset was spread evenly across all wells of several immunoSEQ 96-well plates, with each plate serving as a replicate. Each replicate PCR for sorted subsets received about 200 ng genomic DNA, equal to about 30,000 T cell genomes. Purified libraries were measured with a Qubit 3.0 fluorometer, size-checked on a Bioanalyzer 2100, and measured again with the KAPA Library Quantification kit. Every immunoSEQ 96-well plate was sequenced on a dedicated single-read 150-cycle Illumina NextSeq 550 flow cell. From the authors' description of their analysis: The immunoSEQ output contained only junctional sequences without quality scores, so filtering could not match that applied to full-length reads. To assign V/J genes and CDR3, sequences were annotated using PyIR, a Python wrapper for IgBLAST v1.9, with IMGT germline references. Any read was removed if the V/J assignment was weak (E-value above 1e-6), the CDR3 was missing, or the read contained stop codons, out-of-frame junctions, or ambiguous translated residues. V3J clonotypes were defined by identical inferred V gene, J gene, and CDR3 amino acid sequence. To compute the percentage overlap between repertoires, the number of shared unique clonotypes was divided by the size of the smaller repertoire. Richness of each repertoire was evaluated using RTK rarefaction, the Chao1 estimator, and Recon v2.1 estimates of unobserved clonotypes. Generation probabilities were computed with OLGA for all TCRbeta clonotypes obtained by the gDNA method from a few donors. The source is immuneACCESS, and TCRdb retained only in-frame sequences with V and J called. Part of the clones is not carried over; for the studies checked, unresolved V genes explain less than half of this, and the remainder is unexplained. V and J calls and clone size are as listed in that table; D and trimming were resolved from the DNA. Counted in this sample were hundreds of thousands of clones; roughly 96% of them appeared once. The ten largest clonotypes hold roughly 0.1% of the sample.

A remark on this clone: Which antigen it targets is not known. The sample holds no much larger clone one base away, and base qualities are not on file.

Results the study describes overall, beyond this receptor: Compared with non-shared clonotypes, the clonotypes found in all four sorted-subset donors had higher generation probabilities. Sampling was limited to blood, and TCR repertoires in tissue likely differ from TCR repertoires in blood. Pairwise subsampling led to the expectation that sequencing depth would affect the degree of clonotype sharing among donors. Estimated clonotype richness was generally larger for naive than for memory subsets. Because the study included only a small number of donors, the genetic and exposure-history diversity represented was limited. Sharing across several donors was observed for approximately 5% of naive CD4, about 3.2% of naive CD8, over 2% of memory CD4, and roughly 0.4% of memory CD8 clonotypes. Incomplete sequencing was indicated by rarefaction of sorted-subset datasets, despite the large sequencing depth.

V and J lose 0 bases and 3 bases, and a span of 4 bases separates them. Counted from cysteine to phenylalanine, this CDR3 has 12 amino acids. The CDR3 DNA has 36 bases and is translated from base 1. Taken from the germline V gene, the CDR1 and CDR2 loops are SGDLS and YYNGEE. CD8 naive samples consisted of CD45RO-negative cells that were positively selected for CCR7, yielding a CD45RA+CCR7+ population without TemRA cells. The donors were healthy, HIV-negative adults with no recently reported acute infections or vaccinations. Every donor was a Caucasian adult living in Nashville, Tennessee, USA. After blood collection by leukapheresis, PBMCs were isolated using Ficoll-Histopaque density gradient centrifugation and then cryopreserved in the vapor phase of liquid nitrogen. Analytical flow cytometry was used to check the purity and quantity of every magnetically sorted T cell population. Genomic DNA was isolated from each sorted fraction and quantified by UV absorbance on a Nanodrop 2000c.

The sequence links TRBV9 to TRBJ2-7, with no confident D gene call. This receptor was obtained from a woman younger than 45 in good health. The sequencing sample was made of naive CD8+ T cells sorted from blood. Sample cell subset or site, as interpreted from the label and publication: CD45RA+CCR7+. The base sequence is TGTGCCAGCAGCGTAGTAGACTACGAGCAGTACTTC. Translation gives CASSVVDYEQYF.